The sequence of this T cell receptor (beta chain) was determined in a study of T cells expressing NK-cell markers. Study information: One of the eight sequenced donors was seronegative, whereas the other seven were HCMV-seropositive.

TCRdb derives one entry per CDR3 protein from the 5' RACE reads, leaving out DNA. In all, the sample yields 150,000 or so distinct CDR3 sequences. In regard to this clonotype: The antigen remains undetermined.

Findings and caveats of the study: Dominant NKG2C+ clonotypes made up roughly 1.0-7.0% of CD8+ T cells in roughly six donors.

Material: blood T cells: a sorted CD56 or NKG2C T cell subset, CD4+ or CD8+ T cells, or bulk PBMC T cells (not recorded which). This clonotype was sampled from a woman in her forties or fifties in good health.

The CDR3 reads CSGKQGIQETQYF. The chain has TRBV29-1 and TRBJ2-5; the TCRdb D gene call, TRBD1, has no DNA to confirm it. CDR1 and CDR2 (germline): SQVTM, ANQGSEA. The CDR3 loop spans 13 amino acids. The variable domain in full, completed from reference TRBV29-1 and TRBJ2-5, reads SAVISQKPSRDICQRGTSLTIQCQVDSQVTMMFWYRQQPGQSLTLIATANQGSEATYESGFVIDKFPISRPNLTFSTLTVSNMSPEDSSIYLCSGKQGIQETQYFGPGTRLLVL.